Judged by abundance, the clone carrying this TCR beta chain is medium-sized. Trimming took off 3 bases at V and 4 bases at J, with 6 bases between the two ends. Germline lookup yields CDR1 MNHNS and CDR2 SASEGT. The CDR3 is 12 amino acids. This sample is part of a study of CD4 and CD8 cells across lung adenocarcinoma regions. TCRdb processed the PCR reads anew with MiXCR; each CDR3 protein has one entry. This table has around 20,000 distinct CDR3 sequences, 46% appearing once. The receptor was derived from a male donor with lung adenocarcinoma. The CD4 and CD8 labels of this study may be unreliable. The chain couples TRBV6-1 to TRBJ1-2, with D possibly matching TRBD1 (6 bases). Source material: CD4+ T cells from the margin of a lung tumor. The CDR3 loop reads CASSEGAYGYTF. The DNA of the CDR3 is TGTGCCAGCAGTGAGGGGGCCTATGGCTACACCTTC.